This T cell receptor beta chain was sequenced in a study of blood T cells in healthy people across ages. Each donor was a healthy Caucasian individual from Russia, aged about 6 to 95. Whole-study results and caveats: A roughly linear fall in TCR beta diversity per million T cells was seen with increasing age.

V lost 3 bases to trimming and J lost 1 base; unmatched junction nucleotides: 4. The CDR3 sequence is 15 residues long. Germline assignment: CDR1 SGHKS and CDR2 YYEKEE (reference sequence). This clonotype was detected only once. Its antigen is not known. Sample-barcoded 5' priming and a J-beta primer mix drove a second PCR of about 7 to 11 cycles. A 12-random-nucleotide template-switch adaptor tagged each cDNA molecule. TCRdb re-called the 5' RACE reads with MiXCR, one entry per CDR3 protein. The table shows about 680,000 distinct CDR3 sequences, with more than 40% occurring only once. Sequencing input: blood. The chain carries TRBV5-5 and TRBJ2-7; 10 bases match TRBD2. The source is a woman aged 60-75 years in good health. CDR3 nucleotide sequence: TGTGCCAGCAGCTCACTAGCGGGGTTGTCCTACGAGCAGTACTTC. This codes for CASSSLAGLSYEQYF.